Listed below are T cell receptor beta chains from one sample, sequenced in a study of blood T cell repertoires in COVID-19. Data came from immunoSEQ multiplex PCR; TCRdb stores just in-frame clones and leaves some out. The sample records roughly 250,000 clones, approximately 86% being singletons. Sequenced input: PBMCs or T cells enriched from blood (not recorded which). These receptors were collected from a woman aged 40 to 50 with acute COVID-19. CDR3s include the opening cysteine and the closing phenylalanine or tryptophan. D genes are given only for firm matches. Clone size is given for some rows only: seen once, a few or many times, or a class if the clone is expanded.

>TRBJ2-1|TRBV19|TRBD1|15|.
CASIRPGQGSHEQFF
TGTGCCAGTATTCGACCGGGACAGGGGTCCCATGAGCAGTTCTTC
>TRBJ2-1|TRBV7-3|TRBD2|16|once
CASSLTTSGNYNEQFF
TGTGCCAGCAGCTTAACAACTAGCGGGAACTACAATGAGCAGTTCTTC
>TRBJ2-1|TRBV11-3|TRBD2|17|.
CASSSGLAGLPYNEQFF
TGTGCCAGCAGTTCAGGACTAGCGGGTCTTCCCTACAATGAGCAGTTCTTC
>TRBJ1-3|TRBV5-6|.|15|.
CASSPRAAGGNTIYF
TGTGCCAGCAGCCCCCGGGCCGCGGGAGGAAACACCATATATTTT
>TRBJ1-4|TRBV6-4|.|14|once
CATQRDLKGEKLFF
TGTGCCACCCAAAGGGACTTAAAGGGTGAAAAACTGTTTTTT
>TRBJ2-7|TRBV3-1/TRBV3-2|TRBD2|15|.
CASSKAGVYSYEQYF
TGTGCCAGCAGTAAAGCGGGAGTTTATAGCTACGAGCAGTACTTC
>TRBJ2-7|TRBV3-1/TRBV3-2|.|12|.
CASSRTAYEQYF
TGTGCCAGCAGCCGGACAGCCTACGAGCAGTACTTC
>TRBJ2-7|TRBV18|.|15|.
CASSPTSSGLYEQYF
TGTGCCAGCTCACCAACATCCAGCGGGTTGTACGAGCAGTACTTC
>TRBJ2-7|TRBV19|TRBD1|14|.
CASSGAGGVYEQYF
TGTGCCAGCTCCGGGGCAGGGGGCGTCTACGAGCAGTACTTC
>TRBJ1-2|TRBV19|TRBD1|11|.
CASDRGYGYTF
TGTGCCAGCGACAGGGGGTACGGCTACACCTTC
>TRBJ2-1|TRBV5-8|TRBD2|19|.
CASSSVPGLAGVSYNEQFF
TGTGCCAGCAGCTCTGTCCCGGGACTAGCGGGAGTCTCCTACAATGAGCAGTTCTTC
>TRBJ2-5|TRBV19|TRBD2|15|.
CASRPTSGSGETQYF
TGTGCCAGTAGGCCGACTAGCGGGAGTGGGGAGACCCAGTACTTC
>TRBJ1-5|TRBV9|.|23|.
CASTLYRSGPSGCTLPQNQPQHF
TGTGCCAGCACTCTCTACAGGTCAGGCCCTTCTGGGTGCACCCTTCCTCAAAATCAGCCCCAGCATTTT
>TRBJ2-5|TRBV7-8|.|16|.
CASSSRDSRTQETQYF
TGTGCCAGCAGCTCCCGGGACTCCCGTACCCAAGAGACCCAGTACTTC
>TRBJ1-2|TRBV6-6|.|15|.
CASSYSRVLNYGYTF
TGTGCCAGCAGTTACTCTCGGGTTCTTAACTATGGCTACACCTTC